The rows below give T cell receptor beta chains drawn from one sample of a study of response to subunit inactivated influenza vaccine. A single record per CDR3 protein comes from TCRdb applying MiXCR to the RT-PCR reads. The top ten hold about 7.6% of the sample, which has roughly 630,000 distinct CDR3 sequences, approximately 14% seen once. The sample was PBMCs from blood, taken around 15 days before vaccination. The receptors shown here come from a man aged 45-65 years who received an inactivated influenza vaccine. The CDR3 runs from the conserved cysteine through the conserved F or W. The D gene is left open where the match is weak. Clone size appears in some rows only: once, few, many, or a class for an expanded clone.

TRBV29-1	few	TRBD2	TRBJ2-1	TGCAGCGTTGGCGAGGGTAGCGGGAGTTTGACCTACAATGAGCAGTTCTTC	CSVGEGSGSLTYNEQFF
TRBV6-1	few	TRBD2	TRBJ2-2	TGTGCCAGCAGGGGACTAGCGGGAGTTATCACCGGGGAGCTGTTTTTT	CASRGLAGVITGELFF
TRBV7-9	many	-	TRBJ2-1	TGTGCCAGCACCTTTACGGGTACCAACAATGAGCAGTTCTTC	CASTFTGTNNEQFF
TRBV6-5	few	-	TRBJ2-2	TGTGCCAGCAGTTACCAGGACTATTCACCGACCGGGGAGCTGTTTTTT	CASSYQDYSPTGELFF
TRBV19	-	TRBD2	TRBJ2-2	TGTGCCAGTAAATGGAGCGGGAGGGAAACCGGGGAGCTGTTTTTT	CASKWSGRETGELFF
TRBV7-7	many	TRBD1	TRBJ2-7	TGTGCTAGCAGCCCAGGACAGGGCTACGACGAGCAGTACTTC	CASSPGQGYDEQYF
TRBV12-3/TRBV12-4	few	TRBD1	TRBJ1-1	TGTGCCAGCAGTATCCATTCAGGGGGGTCCGCTGAAGCTTTCTTT	CASSIHSGGSAEAFF
TRBV14	many	-	TRBJ1-6	TGTGCCAGCAGCCAAGTCCCTCGGTCACCCCTCCACTTT	CASSQVPRSPLHF
TRBV28	few	TRBD1	TRBJ1-2	TGTGCCAGCAGTTTATGGGGGACAGAGAACTATGGCTACACCTTC	CASSLWGTENYGYTF
TRBV19	-	-	TRBJ2-3	TGTGCCAGTAGTATCTCCAGCCCAGATACGCAGTATTTT	CASSISSPDTQYF
TRBV11-3	few	-	TRBJ2-7	TGTGCCAGCAGCACCGGAGGCAGCTACGAGCAGTACTTC	CASSTGGSYEQYF
TRBV6-5	-	-	TRBJ2-3	TGTGCCAGCAGTTACAGAGGGGTTGGGGATACGCAGTATTTT	CASSYRGVGDTQYF
TRBV27	-	TRBD2	TRBJ2-7	TGTGCCAGCACTTTAGGAAGCGGGAGCACCTACGAGCAGTACTTC	CASTLGSGSTYEQYF
TRBV5-1	few	-	TRBJ2-5	TGCGCCAGCAGCTTGGCCTCCCCCCAAGAGACCCAGTACTTC	CASSLASPQETQYF
TRBV29-1	-	-	TRBJ2-1	TGCAGCGTCCTGGGAGGTTTAGGAGAGCAGTTCTTC	CSVLGGLGEQFF
TRBV5-6	few	TRBD2	TRBJ2-7	TGTGCCAGCAGCACCCCGGGACTAGCGCGTAGCGAGCAGTACTTC	CASSTPGLARSEQYF
TRBV15	few	-	TRBJ2-3	TGTGCCACCAGCAAACGTAGACAGGGCGGGATAGATACGCAGTATTTT	CATSKRRQGGIDTQYF
TRBV10-3	-	TRBD1	TRBJ1-1	TGTGCCATCAGTACCGGGACAGTTTCGAACACTGAAGCTTTCTTT	CAISTGTVSNTEAFF
TRBV20-1	-	-	TRBJ2-7	TGCAGTGCTGTTGGCAACTCCTACGAGCAGTACTTC	CSAVGNSYEQYF
TRBV29-1	few	TRBD2	TRBJ2-1	TGCAGCGTCCTAACGCGGGAGAGCTCCTACAATGAGCAGTTCTTC	CSVLTRESSYNEQFF
TRBV24-1	-	TRBD2	TRBJ2-1	TGTGCCACCGGAACGGGGGGTGCGAATGAGCAGTTCTTC	CATGTGGANEQFF
TRBV5-1	few	-	TRBJ1-4	TGCGCCAGCAGCTTGCGGGACGGAAGAAATGAAAAACTGTTTTTT	CASSLRDGRNEKLFF
TRBV2	-	-	TRBJ2-1	TGTGCCAGCAGTGTTATGGGACCGGGGGGACACCGTGGTTTGGGGCAGTTCTTC	CASSVMGPGGHRGLGQFF
TRBV20-1	-	-	TRBJ2-5	TGCAGTGCTAAGTCAGATCCGGAGACCCAGTACTTC	CSAKSDPETQYF
TRBV7-9	many	-	TRBJ2-3	TGTGCCAGCAGCGGCACGAGCGGAACCTCAGATACGCAGTATTTT	CASSGTSGTSDTQYF
TRBV11-1	-	-	TRBJ1-1	TGTGCCAGCAGCCAATACGGTGGGGGCCTGGGGAACACTGAAGCTTTCTTT	CASSQYGGGLGNTEAFF